A single sample is the source of the 30 T cell receptor beta chains below, sequenced in a study of memory CD4+ T cells and cytomegalovirus serostatus. Repertoires were generated with immunoSEQ multiplex PCR, while TCRdb's copy carries only in-frame clones and drops some. The sample has 55,000 to 80,000 clones; roughly three quarters are singletons. The sort gate was single viable CD3+CD4+CD8-CD45RO+ cells for memory CD4+ T cells. The sequenced sample consisted of memory CD4+ T cells from blood. All receptors derive from an adult in good health and CMV-seropositive.

The chain employs TRBV28 and TRBJ2-3; 8 bases align to TRBD2. CDR1 is MDHEN and CDR2 is SYDVKM in the germline V gene. V lost 6 bases, J lost 2 bases, and 10 bases stayed unmatched. The CDR3 totals 16 residues. The CDR3 sequence: CASSSRAGGFTDTQYF. CDR3 coding DNA: TGTGCCAGCAGCTCGCGGGCGGGGGGTTTCACAGATACGCAGTATTTT.

The V gene is TRBV6-1, the J gene TRBJ2-5; 10 bases agree with TRBD2. Germline loops: CDR1 MNHNS, CDR2 SASEGT. With 6 bases clipped from V and 3 bases from J, the junction kept 4 bases outside the gene matches. The CDR3 consists of 14 residues. The CDR3 coding sequence is TGTGCCAGCAGCCGAGCGGGAGGGGAAGAGACCCAGTACTTC. It specifies CASSRAGGEETQYF.

This clone was seen only a few times. V usage is TRBV4-1 and J usage is TRBJ1-5, with D unresolved. Trimming cost V 8 bases and J 3 bases, with 14 bases left between them. The germline V gene has CDR1 MGHRA and CDR2 YSYEKL. The CDR3 covers 14 residues. Here the CDR3 DNA reads TGCGCCAGCGGCCGGGCAGGAATCAATCAGCCCCAGCATTTT. Encoded protein: CASGRAGINQPQHF.

This clone was picked up one time. The chain joins TRBV25-1 to TRBJ1-1; 10 nucleotides align to TRBD1. The ends lost 6 bases at V and 4 bases at J; junction bases unmatched: 2. There are 13 residues in the CDR3. The germline V gene encodes CDR1 MGHDK and CDR2 SYGVNS. CDR3 coding DNA: TGTGCCAGCAGAGGGACAGGGGCCACTGAAGCTTTCTTT. Translated, it gives CASRGTGATEAFF.

V and J are TRBV21-1 and TRBJ1-2; the D segment call TRBD1 is taken from the table without a DNA check. TRBV21-1 is termed a pseudogene. This CDR3 has 14 amino acids. The CDR3 is CASSKRGWTDGYTF. The CDR3 DNA reads TGTGCCAGCAGCAAAAGGGGTTGGACAGATGGCTACACCTTC.

CDR3 sequence (DNA): TGCGCCAGCAGTGGATCGACAGGGGGCAGTCAGCCCCAGCATTTT. This sequence encodes CASSGSTGGSQPQHF. The chain combines TRBV10-2 with TRBJ1-5, with 10 bases lining up with TRBD1. The CDR3 runs to 15 residues. Germline CDR1 WSHSY, CDR2 SAAADI. Losses at the gene ends were 4 bases for V and 6 bases for J; bases not matched to a gene: 6.

The CDR3 loop is CASSGSFHYGYTF. CDR3 coding DNA: TGTGCCAGCAGTGGGTCCTTCCACTATGGCTACACCTTC. The chain carries TRBV25-1 and TRBJ1-2; D remains ambiguous. Trimming took off 4 bases at V and 3 bases at J, with 9 bases between the two ends. This CDR3 spans 13 amino acids. Germline V lookup: CDR1 MGHDK, CDR2 SYGVNS.

The rearrangement joins TRBV7-7 to TRBJ2-5, with 8 nucleotides matching TRBD2. Germline assignment: CDR1 SSHAT and CDR2 FNYEAQ (reference sequence). The length of the CDR3 is 14 residues. V lost 2 bases, J lost 4 bases, and 3 bases stayed unmatched. The CDR3 bases are TGTGCCAGCAGCTTAAGAACTAGCGGAGAGACCCAGTACTTC. This encodes CASSLRTSGETQYF.

The V call is TRBV6-1, the J call TRBJ2-5, with no clear D. V lost 4 bases to trimming and J lost 5 bases, with 8 bases between them. CDR3 length equals 12 residues. Germline assignment: CDR1 MNHNS and CDR2 SASEGT. CDR3: CASSVGLETQYF. The CDR3 coding sequence is TGTGCCAGCAGTGTTGGGTTGGAGACCCAGTACTTC.

This clone was picked up one time. The chain couples TRBV5-6 to TRBJ2-5; 7 bases match TRBD2. V lost 2 bases, J lost 4 bases, and 11 bases stayed unmatched. CDR1 and CDR2 from the germline V gene are SGHDT and YYEEEE. This CDR3 region has 16 residues. Written as DNA, the CDR3 is TGTGCCAGCAGCTTCAGTCCGGGGGGAGGATCAGAGACCCAGTACTTC. Encoded protein: CASSFSPGGGSETQYF. Looking up the rest from reference TRBV5-6 and TRBJ2-5 gives the full variable domain: DAGVTQSPTHLIKTRGQQVTLRCSPKSGHDTVSWYQQALGQGPQFIFQYYEEEERQRGNFPDRFSGHQFPNYSSELNVNALLLGDSALYLCASSFSPGGGSETQYFGPGTRLLVL.

The V and J genes are TRBV19 and TRBJ2-3, with D uncertain. The CDR3 extends over 11 amino acids. V was trimmed by 6 bases and J by 2 bases, leaving 3 bases between them. The germline V gene encodes CDR1 LNHDA and CDR2 SQIVND (reference sequence). This chain's CDR3 is CASSYTDTQYF. CDR3 DNA sequence: TGTGCCAGTAGCTACACAGATACGCAGTATTTT.

The gene calls are TRBV30 and TRBJ1-6, with D possibly TRBD1 on 6 matching bases. Trimming shortened V by 3 bases and J by 8 bases, and 14 bases separated the two germline ends. Germline lookup yields CDR1 GTSNPN and CDR2 SVGIG (reference sequence). The CDR3 contains 14 residues. The DNA of the CDR3 is TGTGCCTGGAGACCGACAGGTCTGGATTCACCCCTCCACTTT. This gives the protein CAWRPTGLDSPLHF.

This chain joins TRBV28 and TRBJ1-3; a weak D match, TRBD1 (6 bases). The germline CDR1 and CDR2 sequences are MDHEN and SYDVKM. Trimming removed 7 bases at V and 2 bases at J, with 18 bases between. CDR3 length: 16 amino acids. CDR3 loop: CASTTLGYRAGNTIYF. CDR3 bases: TGTGCCAGCACTACTCTCGGGTACAGGGCTGGAAACACCATATATTTT.

The DNA for the CDR3 is TGTGCCAGCAGCCCAGAGATTATTAATAATTCACCCCTCCACTTT. Residues: CASSPEIINNSPLHF. V and J are TRBV7-6 and TRBJ1-6; D is ambiguous. The CDR3 totals 15 residues. Germline CDR1 and CDR2: SGHVS and FNYEAQ. V was cut by 5 bases and J by 5 bases, with 13 bases left in between. The whole variable domain, filled in from reference TRBV7-6 and TRBJ1-6, reads GAGVSQSPRYKVTKRGQDVALRCDPISGHVSLYWYRQALGQGPEFLTYFNYEAQQDKSGLPNDRFSAERPEGSISTLTIQRTEQRDSAMYRCASSPEIINNSPLHFGNGTRLTVT.

V and J are TRBV5-1 and TRBJ2-7; 7 bases are a match to TRBD1. This CDR3 has 15 amino acids. Germline CDR1 is SGHRS and CDR2 is YFSETQ. The ends lost 1 base at V and 4 bases at J; junction bases unmatched: 8. CDR3 residues: CASSLSGTVIYEQYF. The CDR3 nucleotides are TGCGCCAGCAGCTTGTCTGGGACAGTTATATACGAGCAGTACTTC.

This chain uses TRBV6-5 with TRBJ2-7, with TRBD1 matching 8 bases. CDR1 and CDR2 from the germline V gene are MNHEY and SVGAGI. V trimming: 5 bases; J trimming: 0 bases; junction bases outside the gene matches: 6. This CDR3 spans 15 amino acids. This CDR3 reads CASSGTDRASYEQYF. CDR3 DNA: TGTGCCAGCAGTGGCACGGACAGGGCCTCCTACGAGCAGTACTTC.

This rearrangement joins TRBV29-1 to TRBJ2-5; weak D call: TRBD1 (6 bases). Germline assignment: CDR1 SQVTM and CDR2 ANQGSEA. The CDR3 covers 14 residues. V shed 5 bases and J shed 1 base, with 14 bases lying between them. The CDR3 sequence is CSVNPGAVQETQYF. CDR3 coding DNA: TGCAGCGTTAATCCAGGGGCGGTCCAAGAGACCCAGTACTTC.

This clone occurred a few times. The V call is TRBV19, the J call TRBJ1-5, with unresolved D. Deletions cut 5 bases from V and 5 bases from J, with 10 bases between. CDR3 length: 13 amino acids. Germline CDR1 is LNHDA and CDR2 is SQIVND (reference sequence). DNA for the CDR3: TGTGCCAGTAGTCTGTCTTCCGATCAGCCCCAGCATTTT. As protein: CASSLSSDQPQHF.

This clone was picked up a small number of times. The rearrangement links TRBV28 to TRBJ1-2; the D is unclear. CDR3 length: 11 amino acids. The germline CDR1 and CDR2 sequences are MDHEN and SYDVKM. V lost 2 bases and J lost 2, with 0 bases in between. For the CDR3, the DNA is TGTGCCAGCAGTTTAAACTATGGCTACACCTTC. It codes for CASSLNYGYTF.

The CDR3 is CASSLKAGYEQYF. CDR3 DNA: TGTGCCAGCAGCTTAAAGGCAGGCTACGAGCAGTACTTC. The rearrangement links TRBV7-8 to TRBJ2-7, with D unresolved. Trimming took 2 bases from V and 3 from J, leaving 8 bases between them. Germline CDR1 SGHVS, CDR2 FQNEAQ. The CDR3 has 13 amino acids.

The chain combines TRBV7-3 with TRBJ1-2; D is uncertain. The CDR3 extends over 13 amino acids. Germline CDR1 is SGHTA and CDR2 is FQGTGA. The ends were cut back, 2 bases at V and 6 bases at J, with 10 bases in the middle. In DNA form, the CDR3 reads TGTGCCAGCAGCTTAGCCCTCGGAGATGGCTACACCTTC. Translating gives CASSLALGDGYTF.

This chain connects TRBV10-1 to TRBJ1-6, with unresolved D. The CDR3 is 14 amino acids. Germline V gives CDR1 WNHNN, CDR2 SYGVQD (reference sequence). V lost 10 bases to trimming and J lost 7 bases, with 17 bases between them. The CDR3 is CATQLQYGNSPLHF. In DNA form, the CDR3 reads TGCGCCACCCAACTCCAATATGGGAATTCACCCCTCCACTTT.

The chain joins TRBV6-6 to TRBJ1-1; D possibly corresponds to TRBD1 (6 bases). The CDR3 loop spans 16 amino acids. V was cut by 6 bases and J by 4 bases, with 21 bases left in between. Germline assignment: CDR1 MNHNY and CDR2 SVGAGI (reference sequence). In DNA, the CDR3 is TGTGCCAGCAGACGGGGGCAAGGGACCTCAATCACTGAAGCTTTCTTT. It translates to CASRRGQGTSITEAFF.

The V call is TRBV28, the J call TRBJ2-2; 10 bases map to TRBD1. The CDR3 has 17 amino acids. The germline gives CDR1 MDHEN, CDR2 SYDVKM. Trimming removed 7 bases from V and 5 bases from J; junction bases left unmatched: 13. The CDR3 DNA sequence: TGTGCCAGCACCCCTCCCCGGACAGGGGGGTGGACCGGGGAGCTGTTTTTT. It encodes CASTPPRTGGWTGELFF.

The chain carries TRBV11-2 and TRBJ2-2; TRBD2 agrees at 8 bases. Germline trimming cut 4 bases from V and 8 bases from J; bases unmatched to any gene: 6. CDR1 and CDR2 (germline): SGHAT, FQNNGV. This CDR3 has 14 residues. In DNA, the CDR3 is TGTGCCAGCAGCTCCGGACTAGCTGGGGGGGAGCTGTTTTTT. Its protein is CASSSGLAGGELFF.

This clone was observed a handful of times. The genes are TRBV2 and TRBJ2-7, with 7 bases identical to TRBD1. The CDR3 contains 13 residues. Per the germline V gene, CDR1 is SNHLY and CDR2 is FYNNEI. The V and J ends lost 8 bases and 4 bases, in that order; junction bases with no gene match: 8. The CDR3 sequence is CASLRGRGYEQYF. CDR3 DNA sequence: TGTGCCAGCCTTCGGGGCAGGGGGTACGAGCAGTACTTC.

CDR3 in amino acids: CASRESVTDTQYF. The CDR3 DNA reads as TGTGCCAGCAGAGAGAGTGTTACAGATACGCAGTATTTT. V gene TRBV2 combines with J gene TRBJ2-3, with D uncertain. In germline, CDR1 is SNHLY, CDR2 FYNNEI. The CDR3 totals 13 residues. V was trimmed by 6 bases and J by 3 bases, leaving 10 bases between them.

The chain couples TRBV6-5 to TRBJ2-3, with 8 bases matching TRBD1. Looked up from germline, CDR1 is MNHEY and CDR2 is SVGAGI. V lost 2 bases and J lost 4; bases outside the gene matches: 5. The CDR3 is made up of 15 amino acids. CDR3 nucleotides: TGTGCCAGCAGTTACGGAGGGGACAGGTCAGATACGCAGTATTTT. It translates to CASSYGGDRSDTQYF.

This chain uses TRBV19 with TRBJ1-5; possibly TRBD1 for D (5 bases). This CDR3 region has 16 residues. Germline V gene data show CDR1 as LNHDA and CDR2 as SQIVND (reference sequence). V was pared by 5 bases and J by 6 bases, with 20 bases between. The CDR3 DNA sequence: TGTGCCAGTAGTCCTGATCCCAGGGAAAGCGTTCAGCCCCAGCATTTT. Amino acids: CASSPDPRESVQPQHF. Full variable domain (outside the CDR3, taken from reference TRBV19 and TRBJ1-5): DGGITQSPKYLFRKEGQNVTLSCEQNLNHDAMYWYRQDPGQGLRLIYYSQIVNDFQKGDIAEGYSVSREKKESFPLTVTSAQKNPTAFYLCASSPDPRESVQPQHFGDGTRLSIL.

The chain couples TRBV19 to TRBJ1-3; D is unclear. The CDR3 loop spans 12 amino acids. V lost 7 bases, J lost 2 bases, and 6 bases lay in between. CDR1 and CDR2 from the germline V gene are LNHDA and SQIVND (reference sequence). CDR3 nucleotide sequence: TGTGCCAGTATGGAAACTGGAAACACCATATATTTT. It translates to CASMETGNTIYF.